This T cell receptor beta chain was found in a study of shared clonotypes between healthy human individuals. Sorted-subset replicate PCRs used 200 ng DNA, approximately 33,000 T cell genomes. Assay: immunoSEQ multiplex PCR; the TCRdb copy retains only in-frame clones and omits some. The sample has some 1 million clones, 60% to 80% seen once; the top ten hold roughly 1.5%. Trimming took off 5 bases at V and 2 bases at J, with 9 bases between the two ends. Germline values: CDR1 SGHAT, CDR2 FQDESV (reference sequence). The length of the CDR3 is 13 residues. This clone appeared a single time. The rearrangement joins TRBV11-1 to TRBJ1-2; D ambiguous. The receptor comes from a man between 18 and 35 years old in good health. Sequences were obtained from memory CD4+ T cells sorted from blood. Subset in this sample: CD45RA-negative fraction. CDR3 sequence (DNA): TGTGCCAGCAGCGCAGGAGGAAACTATGGCTACACCTTC. It yields the protein CASSAGGNYGYTF.